The 4 T cell receptor beta chains below were found in one sample sequenced in a study of blood T cell repertoires in COVID-19. Profiled with immunoSEQ multiplex PCR; TCRdb holds only in-frame clones, not every one. The sample carries about 76,000 clones, more than 75% recorded once. The material sequenced was peripheral blood. The source of these receptors is a human donor in a cohort sampled during active COVID-19.

This clone was seen once. V is TRBV19 and J is TRBJ1-1; no clear D gene. This CDR3 contains 11 residues. The V and J ends lost 8 bases and 5 bases respectively, with 9 bases between them. CDR1 is LNHDA and CDR2 is SQIVND in the germline V gene (reference sequence). This CDR3 is CASGSRTEAFF. The CDR3 bases are TGTGCCAGTGGATCTAGGACTGAAGCTTTCTTT. Complete variable domain (other parts from reference TRBV19 and TRBJ1-1): DGGITQSPKYLFRKEGQNVTLSCEQNLNHDAMYWYRQDPGQGLRLIYYSQIVNDFQKGDIAEGYSVSREKKESFPLTVTSAQKNPTAFYLCASGSRTEAFFGQGTRLTVV.

The chain combines TRBV6-6 with TRBJ1-2; TRBD1 aligns across 7 bases. The CDR3 covers 16 residues. Germline loops: CDR1 MNHNY, CDR2 SVGAGI (reference sequence). With V trimmed by 8 bases and J by 1 base, 13 bases remained unmatched. DNA of the CDR3: TGTGCCAGCCAAAATACCGGGACAGCACTTAACTATGGCTACACCTTC. As protein: CASQNTGTALNYGYTF.

The V call is TRBV7-9, the J call TRBJ1-2, with 7 bases matching TRBD1. Germline V CDR1 and CDR2: SEHNR, FQNEAQ (reference sequence). V gave up 0 bases and J gave up 4 bases; unmatched junction bases: 5. The CDR3 contains 15 residues. Here the CDR3 reads CASSLALGQAYGYTF. The CDR3 DNA reads as TGTGCCAGCAGCTTAGCGCTAGGACAGGCCTATGGCTACACCTTC.

This sequence joins TRBV29-1 and TRBJ1-4, with 9 bases aligning to TRBD1. Losses at the gene ends were 4 bases for V and 8 bases for J; bases not matched to a gene: 5. This CDR3 comprises 13 residues. Germline V gene sequence: CDR1 SQVTM, CDR2 ANQGSEA. The CDR3 bases are TGCAGCGTTGCCGGGACAGGGCAAGAAAAACTGTTTTTT. Protein sequence: CSVAGTGQEKLFF.